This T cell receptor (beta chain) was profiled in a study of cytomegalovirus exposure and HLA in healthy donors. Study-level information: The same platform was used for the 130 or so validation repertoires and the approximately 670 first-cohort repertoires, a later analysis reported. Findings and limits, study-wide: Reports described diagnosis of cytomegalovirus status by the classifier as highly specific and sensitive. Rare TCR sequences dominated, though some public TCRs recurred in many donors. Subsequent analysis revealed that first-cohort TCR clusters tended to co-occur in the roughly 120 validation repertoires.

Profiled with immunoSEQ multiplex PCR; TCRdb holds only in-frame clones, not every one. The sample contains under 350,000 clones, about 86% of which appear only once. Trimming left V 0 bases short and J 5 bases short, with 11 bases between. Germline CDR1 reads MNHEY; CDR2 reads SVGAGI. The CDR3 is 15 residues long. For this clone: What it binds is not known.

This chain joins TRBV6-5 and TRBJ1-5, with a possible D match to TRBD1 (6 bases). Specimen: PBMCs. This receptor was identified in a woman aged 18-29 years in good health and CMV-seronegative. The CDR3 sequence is CASSYSSGAYQPQHF. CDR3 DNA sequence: TGTGCCAGCAGTTACTCCTCAGGGGCTTATCAGCCCCAGCATTTT.